The 23 T cell receptor beta chains given below trace back to one sample, sequenced in a study of CD8 T cells in ankylosing spondylitis. TCRdb processed the 5' RACE reads anew with MiXCR; each CDR3 protein has one entry. The repertoire holds 160,000 or so distinct CDR3 sequences, with 8.5% to 10% as singletons. Sequencing used blood, either unsorted or a sorted T cell fraction (not recorded which). The receptors stem from a female donor with ankylosing spondylitis or in good health (not recorded which).

The table lists this clonotype with a few counts. This chain connects TRBV9 to TRBJ2-2, with D unresolved. Germline CDR1 reads SGDLS; CDR2 reads YYNGEE. V lost 1 base, J lost 4 bases, and 11 bases lay in between. This CDR3 region has 15 residues. The CDR3 sequence is CASSVSVYPTGELFF. The CDR3 coding sequence is TGTGCCAGCAGCGTAAGTGTCTACCCCACCGGGGAGCTGTTTTTT.

CDR3: CASSLAGASNYNEQFF. DNA for the CDR3: TGTGCCAGCAGTTTAGCGGGAGCCTCAAACTACAATGAGCAGTTCTTC. The gene calls are TRBV12-3 or TRBV12-4 and TRBJ2-1; perhaps TRBD2 as D (5 bases). The germline V and J ends were trimmed by 0 bases and 3 bases, with 12 bases remaining between them. The CDR3 is 16 amino acids.

Ten or more counts support this clonotype. The chain couples TRBV12-3 or TRBV12-4 to TRBJ1-1; no clear D. This CDR3 contains 13 residues. Trimming took 6 bases from V and 0 from J, leaving 8 bases between them. The CDR3 sequence is CASRAGMNTEAFF. The CDR3, as DNA: TGTGCCAGCAGGGCGGGGATGAACACTGAAGCTTTCTTT.

This clonotype was seen only a few times. The chain recombines TRBV7-6 with TRBJ2-7; no firm D call. The CDR3 extends over 13 amino acids. The V end was cut by 5 bases, the J end by 2 bases, with 10 bases between. CDR1 SGHVS and CDR2 FNYEAQ come from the germline V gene. The CDR3 spells CASSLDRTYEQYF. DNA for the CDR3: TGTGCCAGCAGCCTCGACCGCACCTACGAGCAGTACTTC.

The sample holds many counts of this clonotype. V usage is TRBV9 and J usage is TRBJ1-1, with 8 positions matching TRBD1. Germline CDR1 is SGDLS and CDR2 is YYNGEE. The CDR3 is 15 residues long. The junction had 7 bases not matched to a gene; V was cut back by 3 bases and J by 3 bases. Here the CDR3 reads CASSGGQGWDTEAFF. The CDR3 DNA follows: TGTGCCAGCAGCGGAGGACAGGGATGGGACACTGAAGCTTTCTTT.

J is TRBJ2-2 and V is TRBV11-2, with 10 bases identical to TRBD2. Germline values: CDR1 SGHAT, CDR2 FQNNGV. Trimming at V came to 3 bases and at J to 2 bases, leaving 6 bases not matched to a gene. The CDR3 extends over 17 amino acids. CDR3 DNA: TGTGCCAGCAGCTTTACCAGCGGGAGGGCCAACACCGGGGAGCTGTTTTTT. Translated, it gives CASSFTSGRANTGELFF.

This sequence joins TRBV7-6 and TRBJ2-5; D ambiguous. Trimming shortened V by 5 bases and J by 3 bases, and 13 bases separated the two germline ends. Germline V CDR1 and CDR2: SGHVS, FNYEAQ. This CDR3 is 14 amino acids long. The CDR3 nucleotides read TGTGCCAGCAGCGTCTCCCCTTTCAAAGAGACCCAGTACTTC. Translating gives CASSVSPFKETQYF.

The chain links TRBV4-2 to TRBJ2-6; the D is unclear. The V gene's germline CDR1 is LGHNA and CDR2 YNFKEQ. This CDR3 is built from 18 residues. Trimming pared 0 bases from V and 1 base from J, leaving 13 bases between. DNA for the CDR3: TGTGCCAGCAGCCAAGAGGGGATCGTGGGGTCTGGGGCCAACGTCCTGACTTTC. Amino acids: CASSQEGIVGSGANVLTF.

There are a few counts of this clonotype. V is TRBV6-2 or TRBV6-3 and J is TRBJ2-3; 11 positions match TRBD2. This CDR3 is 17 amino acids long. Germline V CDR1 and CDR2: MNHEY, SVGEGT. V trimming: 5 bases; J trimming: 5 bases; junction bases outside the gene matches: 12. The CDR3 protein is CASSSGTSGTIRDTQYF. The CDR3 nucleotides read TGTGCCAGCAGTAGCGGGACTAGCGGAACCATAAGAGATACGCAGTATTTT.

This clonotype was recorded many times. V gene TRBV12-3 or TRBV12-4 combines with J gene TRBJ2-7; D is unresolved. The V and J ends lost 4 bases and 3 bases respectively, with 7 bases between them. The CDR3 length is 12 residues. The CDR3 spells CASSSAGYEQYF. For the CDR3, the DNA is TGTGCCAGCAGTTCTGCCGGCTACGAGCAGTACTTC.

The rearrangement links TRBV28 to TRBJ2-3; D uncertain. Germline CDR1 is MDHEN and CDR2 is SYDVKM. V was clipped by 7 bases and J by 3 bases, with 5 bases between them. This CDR3 region has 11 residues. The CDR3 protein is CASMITDTQYF. The DNA for the CDR3 is TGTGCCAGCATGATAACAGATACGCAGTATTTT.

This clonotype was counted only a few times. The V call is TRBV9, the J call TRBJ2-2, with TRBD1 matching 8 bases. Germline V lookup: CDR1 SGDLS, CDR2 YYNGEE. This CDR3 region has 16 residues. The V segment lost 4 bases and the J segment 5 bases; nucleotides outside the gene matches: 10. CDR3 protein: CASSPRDRGMTGELFF. The CDR3, as DNA: TGTGCCAGCAGCCCCCGAGACAGGGGAATGACCGGGGAGCTGTTTTTT.

Only a few counts were recorded for this clonotype. The chain recombines TRBV6-2 or TRBV6-3 with TRBJ2-3, with D perhaps TRBD2 (6 bases). The CDR3 loop spans 15 amino acids. The germline CDR1 and CDR2 sequences are MNHEY and SVGEGT. V was shortened by 6 bases and J by 3 bases, with 16 bases between the two germline ends. As DNA, the CDR3 is TGTGCCAGCAGACGGAGGGCCGTGGGGACAGATACGCAGTATTTT. Protein: CASRRRAVGTDTQYF.

This clonotype was recorded once. The chain recombines TRBV7-9 with TRBJ2-7, with a tentative D call TRBD2 (7 bases). The CDR3 is 14 residues long. Trimming removed 8 bases at V and 2 bases at J, with 16 bases between. The germline CDR1 and CDR2 sequences are SEHNR and FQNEAQ (reference sequence). For the CDR3, the DNA is TGTGCCAGCGGGTCAGGGGAGGGGACCTACGAGCAGTACTTC. This translates into CASGSGEGTYEQYF.

This clonotype has just a few counts. This chain joins TRBV10-2 and TRBJ2-3, with D possibly being TRBD2 (6 bases). V lost 7 bases to trimming and J lost 3 bases, with 11 bases between them. Germline-derived CDR1 and CDR2 are WSHSY and SAAADI. The CDR3 totals 13 residues. CDR3 sequence (DNA): TGCGCCAGCACGGGGGTTGGAACAGATACGCAGTATTTT. Translation gives CASTGVGTDTQYF.

In this sample, this clonotype turned up many times. The V call is TRBV28, the J call TRBJ2-3, with D perhaps TRBD2 (6 bases). The CDR3 consists of 16 residues. Trimming left V 3 bases short and J 0 bases short, with 13 bases between. In germline, CDR1 is MDHEN, CDR2 SYDVKM. CDR3 sequence: CASSFLVAASTDTQYF. The CDR3 bases are TGTGCCAGCAGTTTCCTAGTAGCGGCTAGCACAGATACGCAGTATTTT.

This clonotype was picked up a small number of times. The CDR3 DNA reads TGTGCCAGCACCCCTCGGGACAGGGTGGGTGAGACCCAGTACTTC. It specifies CASTPRDRVGETQYF. This chain uses TRBV27 with TRBJ2-5; 9 bases are a match to TRBD1. There are 15 residues in the CDR3. J lost 5 bases, V lost 7 bases, and 11 bases had no gene match. The V gene's germline CDR1 is MNHEY and CDR2 SMNVEV (reference sequence).

This clonotype came up a few times. The genes are TRBV7-2 and TRBJ2-4; D might be TRBD2 (5 bases). The germline V gene encodes CDR1 SGHTA and CDR2 FQGNSA. The CDR3 is made up of 15 amino acids. Trimming removed 1 base from V and 0 bases from J, with 7 bases in between. CDR3 region: CASSLVDSAKNIQYF. DNA of the CDR3: TGTGCCAGCAGCTTAGTGGACTCAGCCAAAAACATTCAGTACTTC.

For this clonotype: Since a much larger clone is just one base distant, this may be a read error. The chain has TRBV5-6 and TRBJ2-3, with D maybe TRBD2 (6 bases). The CDR3 spans 16 residues. Germline CDR1 is SGHDT and CDR2 is YYEEEE. The CDR3 region is CASSLGGSSGTNTQYF. The CDR3 bases are TGTGCCAGCAGCTTGGGTGGAAGTAGCGGCACAAATACGCAGTATTTT. The whole variable domain, remainder taken from reference TRBV5-6 and TRBJ2-3, is DAGVTQSPTHLIKTRGQQVTLRCSPKSGHDTVSWYQQALGQGPQFIFQYYEEEERQRGNFPDRFSGHQFPNYSSELNVNALLLGDSALYLCASSLGGSSGTNTQYFGPGTRLTVL.

A remark on this clonotype: This could be a read error, since a much larger clone is one nucleotide away. The V and J genes are TRBV7-3 and TRBJ1-1, with 7 positions matching TRBD1. Germline CDR1 and CDR2: SGHTA and FQGTGA. The CDR3 spans 14 residues. The CDR3 protein is CASSLQGGNTEALF. The CDR3 DNA is TGTGCCAGCAGCTTACAGGGGGGGAACACTGAAGCTCTCTTT.

This clonotype was picked up a small number of times. This sequence joins TRBV6-5 and TRBJ2-7; TRBD2 matches at 7 bases. Looked up from germline, CDR1 is MNHEY and CDR2 is SVGAGI. The CDR3 sequence is 13 residues long. V gave up 1 base and J gave up 4 bases; unmatched junction bases: 1. In nucleotides, the CDR3 is TGTGCCAGCAGTTACTTAGCGGGTTACGAGCAGTACTTC. Its translation is CASSYLAGYEQYF.

This clonotype was detected ten times or more. V usage is TRBV29-1 and J usage is TRBJ1-2; unclear D gene. CDR3 length equals 8 residues. The V gene's germline CDR1 is SQVTM and CDR2 ANQGSEA. Trimming left V 5 bases short and J 7 bases short, with 2 bases between. The CDR3 DNA sequence: TGCAGCGTTCCTGGCTACACCTTC. Its protein product is CSVPGYTF.

CDR3 sequence reads: CASSSPAGANVLTF. The DNA of the CDR3 is TGTGCCAGCAGCTCCCCAGCTGGGGCCAACGTCCTGACTTTC. The chain links TRBV13 to TRBJ2-6; D gene ambiguous. Trimming cost V 4 bases and J 2 bases, with 6 bases left between them. There are 14 residues in the CDR3. CDR1 and CDR2 from the germline V gene are PRHDT and FYEKMQ (reference sequence).